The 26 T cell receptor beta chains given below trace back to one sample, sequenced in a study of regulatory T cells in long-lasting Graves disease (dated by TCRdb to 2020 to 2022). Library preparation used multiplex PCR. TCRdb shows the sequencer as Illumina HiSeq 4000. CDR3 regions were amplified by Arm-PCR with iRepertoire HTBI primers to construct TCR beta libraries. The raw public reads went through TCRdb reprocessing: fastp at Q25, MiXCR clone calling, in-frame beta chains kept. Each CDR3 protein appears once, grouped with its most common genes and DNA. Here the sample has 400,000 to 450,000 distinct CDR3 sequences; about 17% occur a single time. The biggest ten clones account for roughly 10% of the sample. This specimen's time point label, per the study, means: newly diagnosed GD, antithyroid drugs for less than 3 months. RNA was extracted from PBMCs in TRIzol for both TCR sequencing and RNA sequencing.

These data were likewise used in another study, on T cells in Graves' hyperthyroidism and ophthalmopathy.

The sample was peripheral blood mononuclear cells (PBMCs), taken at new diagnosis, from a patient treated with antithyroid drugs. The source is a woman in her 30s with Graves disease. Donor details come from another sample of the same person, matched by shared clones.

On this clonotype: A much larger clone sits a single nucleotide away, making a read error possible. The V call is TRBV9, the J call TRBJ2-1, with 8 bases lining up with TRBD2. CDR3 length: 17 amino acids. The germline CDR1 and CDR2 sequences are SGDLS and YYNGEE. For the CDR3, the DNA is TGTGCCAGCAGCCCCACTAGCGGTCGAAGCTCCTACAATGGGCAGTTCTTC. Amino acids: CASSPTSGRSSYNGQFF.

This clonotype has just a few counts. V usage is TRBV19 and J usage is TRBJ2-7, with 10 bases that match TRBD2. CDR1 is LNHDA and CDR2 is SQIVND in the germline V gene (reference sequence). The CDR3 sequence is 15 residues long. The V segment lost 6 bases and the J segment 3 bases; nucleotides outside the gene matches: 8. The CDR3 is CASRQTSGSYYEQYF. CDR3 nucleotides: TGTGCCAGTAGACAGACTAGCGGGTCTTACTACGAGCAGTACTTC.

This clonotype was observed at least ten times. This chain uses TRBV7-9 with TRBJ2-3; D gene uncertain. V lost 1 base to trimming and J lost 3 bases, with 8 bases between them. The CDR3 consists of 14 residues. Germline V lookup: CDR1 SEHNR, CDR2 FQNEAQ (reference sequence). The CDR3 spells CASSLVSKTDTQYF. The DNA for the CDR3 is TGTGCCAGCAGCTTAGTTAGCAAAACAGATACGCAGTATTTT.

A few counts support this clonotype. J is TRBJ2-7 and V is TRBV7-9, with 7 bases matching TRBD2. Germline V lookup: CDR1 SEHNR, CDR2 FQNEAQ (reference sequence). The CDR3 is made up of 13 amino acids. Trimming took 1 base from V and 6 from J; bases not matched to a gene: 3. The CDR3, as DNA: TGTGCCAGCAGCTTAGGCTCGGGGGGCGAGCAGTACTTC. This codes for CASSLGSGGEQYF.

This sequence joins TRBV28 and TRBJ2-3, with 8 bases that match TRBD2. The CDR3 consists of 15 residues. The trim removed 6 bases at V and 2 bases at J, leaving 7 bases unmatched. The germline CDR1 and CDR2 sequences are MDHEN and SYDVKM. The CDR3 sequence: CASRPDGRATDTQYF. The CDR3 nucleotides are TGTGCCAGCAGACCGGACGGGAGGGCCACAGATACGCAGTATTTT. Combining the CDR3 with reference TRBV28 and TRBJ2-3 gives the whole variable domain DVKVTQSSRYLVKRTGEKVFLECVQDMDHENMFWYRQDPGLGLRLIYFSYDVKMKEKGDIPEGYSVSREKKERFSLILESASTNQTSMYLCASRPDGRATDTQYFGPGTRLTVL.

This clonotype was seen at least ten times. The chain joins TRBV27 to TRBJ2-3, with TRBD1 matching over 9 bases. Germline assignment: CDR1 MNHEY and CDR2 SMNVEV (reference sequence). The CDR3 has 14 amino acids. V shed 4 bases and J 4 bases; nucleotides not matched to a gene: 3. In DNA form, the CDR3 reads TGTGCCAGCAGTTACGGGACAGGGTCAGATACGCAGTATTTT. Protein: CASSYGTGSDTQYF.

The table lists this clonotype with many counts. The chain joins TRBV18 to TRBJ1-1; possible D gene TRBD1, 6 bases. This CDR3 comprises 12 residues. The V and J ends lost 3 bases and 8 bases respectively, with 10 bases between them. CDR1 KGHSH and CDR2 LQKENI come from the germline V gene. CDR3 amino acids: CASSPLQGEAFF. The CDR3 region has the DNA TGTGCCAGCTCACCTCTCCAGGGGGAAGCTTTCTTT.

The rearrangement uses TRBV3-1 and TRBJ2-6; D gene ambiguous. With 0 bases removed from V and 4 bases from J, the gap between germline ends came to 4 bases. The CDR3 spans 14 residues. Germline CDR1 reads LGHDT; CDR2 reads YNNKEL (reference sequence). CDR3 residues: CASSQEIGANVLTF. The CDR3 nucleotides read TGTGCCAGCAGCCAAGAAATAGGGGCCAACGTCCTGACTTTC.

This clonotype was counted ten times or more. This CDR3 reads CASSYSAEGGDQPQHF. The CDR3 DNA follows: TGTGCCAGCAGTTACAGCGCGGAGGGTGGGGATCAGCCCCAGCATTTT. The J gene is TRBJ1-5, the V gene TRBV6-5; D not resolved. The germline gives CDR1 MNHEY, CDR2 SVGAGI. Trimming left V 2 bases short and J 5 bases short, with 16 bases between. This CDR3 is 16 amino acids long.

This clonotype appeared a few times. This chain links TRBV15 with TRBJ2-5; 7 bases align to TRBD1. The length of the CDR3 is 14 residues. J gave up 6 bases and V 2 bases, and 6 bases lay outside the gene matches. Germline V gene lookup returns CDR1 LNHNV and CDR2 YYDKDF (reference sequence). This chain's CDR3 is CATSRPTGLKTQYF. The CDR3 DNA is TGTGCCACCAGCAGACCGACAGGGTTGAAGACCCAGTACTTC.

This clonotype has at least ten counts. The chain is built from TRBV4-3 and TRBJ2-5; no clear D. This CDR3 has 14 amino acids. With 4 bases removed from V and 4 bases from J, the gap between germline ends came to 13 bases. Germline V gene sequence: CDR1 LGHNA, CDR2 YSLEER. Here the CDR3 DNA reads TGCGCCAGCAGCCGAGGCGGTTTCGGAGAGACCCAGTACTTC. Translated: CASSRGGFGETQYF.

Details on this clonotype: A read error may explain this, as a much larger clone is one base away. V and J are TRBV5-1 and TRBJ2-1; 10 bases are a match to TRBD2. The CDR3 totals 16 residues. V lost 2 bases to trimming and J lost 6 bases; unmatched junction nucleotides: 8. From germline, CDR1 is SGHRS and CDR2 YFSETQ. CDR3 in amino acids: CASSFDTSGVSNEQFF. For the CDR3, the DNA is TGCGCCAGCAGCTTCGACACTAGCGGGGTCTCCAATGAGCAGTTCTTC.

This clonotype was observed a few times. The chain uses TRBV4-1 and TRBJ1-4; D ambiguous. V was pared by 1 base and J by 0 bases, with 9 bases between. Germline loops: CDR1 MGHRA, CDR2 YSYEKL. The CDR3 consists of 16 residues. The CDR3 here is CASSQVKIATNEKLFF. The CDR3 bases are TGCGCCAGCAGCCAAGTGAAGATTGCAACTAATGAAAAACTGTTTTTT.

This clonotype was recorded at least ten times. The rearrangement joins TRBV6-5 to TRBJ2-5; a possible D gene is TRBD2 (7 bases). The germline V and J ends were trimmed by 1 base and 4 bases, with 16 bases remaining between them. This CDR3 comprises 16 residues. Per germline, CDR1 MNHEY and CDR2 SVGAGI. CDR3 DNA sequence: TGTGCCAGCAGTTACTTGGGTGTAGGGGGGGGAGAGACCCAGTACTTC. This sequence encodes CASSYLGVGGGETQYF.

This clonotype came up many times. The CDR3 nucleotides are TGCAGTGCTCCCTCCCGGCTAGCCCAAGAGACCCAGTACTTC. Its protein is CSAPSRLAQETQYF. V usage is TRBV20-1 and J usage is TRBJ2-5; weak D call: TRBD2 (5 bases). V lost 5 bases and J lost 1, with 14 bases in between. This CDR3 contains 14 residues. Germline V CDR1 and CDR2: DFQATT, SNEGSKA (reference sequence).

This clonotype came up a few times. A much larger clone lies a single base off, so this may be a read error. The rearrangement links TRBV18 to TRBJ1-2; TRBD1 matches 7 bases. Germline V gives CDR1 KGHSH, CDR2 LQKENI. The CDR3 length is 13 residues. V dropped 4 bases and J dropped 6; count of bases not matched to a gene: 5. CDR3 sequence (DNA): TGTGCCAGCTCACGTTCAGGGGGACATGGCTACACCTTC. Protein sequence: CASSRSGGHGYTF.

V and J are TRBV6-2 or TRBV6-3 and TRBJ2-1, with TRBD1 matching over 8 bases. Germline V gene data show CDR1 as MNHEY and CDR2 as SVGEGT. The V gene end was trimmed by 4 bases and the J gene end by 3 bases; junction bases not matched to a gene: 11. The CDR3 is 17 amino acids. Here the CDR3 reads CASSFRTGTSVYNEQFF. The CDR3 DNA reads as TGTGCCAGCAGTTTCCGGACAGGGACTTCCGTCTACAATGAGCAGTTCTTC.

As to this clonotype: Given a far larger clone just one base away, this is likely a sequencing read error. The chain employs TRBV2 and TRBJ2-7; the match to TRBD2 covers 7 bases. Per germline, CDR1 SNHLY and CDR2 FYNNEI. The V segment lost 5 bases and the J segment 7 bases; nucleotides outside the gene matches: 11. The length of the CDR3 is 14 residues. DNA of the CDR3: TGTGCCAGCAGTCGTGGGAGGGCGTACAATGAGCAGTACTTC. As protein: CASSRGRAYNEQYF.

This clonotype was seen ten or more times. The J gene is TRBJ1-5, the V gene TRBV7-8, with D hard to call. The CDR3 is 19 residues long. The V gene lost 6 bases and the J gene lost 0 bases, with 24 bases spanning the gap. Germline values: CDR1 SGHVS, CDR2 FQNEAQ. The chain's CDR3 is CASRYDTWERESSNQPQHF. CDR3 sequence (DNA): TGTGCCAGCAGATACGACACTTGGGAGAGGGAAAGTAGCAATCAGCCCCAGCATTTT.

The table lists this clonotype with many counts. CDR3 protein: CASIEGFRNSPLHF. The CDR3 DNA reads as TGTGCCAGCATTGAGGGATTCAGGAATTCACCCCTCCACTTT. V is TRBV28 and J is TRBJ1-6; D remains ambiguous. Trimming stripped 7 bases from V and 7 bases from J, with 14 bases between. The CDR3 spans 14 residues. In germline, CDR1 is MDHEN, CDR2 SYDVKM.

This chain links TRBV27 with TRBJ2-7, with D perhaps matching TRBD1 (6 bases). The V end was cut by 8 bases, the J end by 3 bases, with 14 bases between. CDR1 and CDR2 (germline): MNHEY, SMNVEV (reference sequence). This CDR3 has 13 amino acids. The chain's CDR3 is CASCRGQCYEQYF. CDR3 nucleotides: TGTGCCAGCTGCAGGGGACAATGCTACGAGCAGTACTTC.

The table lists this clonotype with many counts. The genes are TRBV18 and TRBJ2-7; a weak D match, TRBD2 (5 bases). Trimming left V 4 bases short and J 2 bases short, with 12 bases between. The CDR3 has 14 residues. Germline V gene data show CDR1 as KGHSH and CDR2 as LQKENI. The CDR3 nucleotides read TGTGCCAGCTCACATTCTAGCAGCGCCTACGAGCAGTACTTC. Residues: CASSHSSSAYEQYF.

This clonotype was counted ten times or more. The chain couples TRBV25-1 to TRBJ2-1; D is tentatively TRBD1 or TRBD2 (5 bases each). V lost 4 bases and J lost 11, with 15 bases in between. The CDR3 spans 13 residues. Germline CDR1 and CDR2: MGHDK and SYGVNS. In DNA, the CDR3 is TGTGCCAGCAGTGCAAACCGGGGCCATAAGCAGTTCTTC. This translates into CASSANRGHKQFF.

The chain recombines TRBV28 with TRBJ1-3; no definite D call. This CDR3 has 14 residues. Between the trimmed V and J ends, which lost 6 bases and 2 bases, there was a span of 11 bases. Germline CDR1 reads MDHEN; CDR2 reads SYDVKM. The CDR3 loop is CASSTQVPGNTIYF. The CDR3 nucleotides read TGTGCCAGCAGCACCCAGGTACCTGGAAACACCATATATTTT.

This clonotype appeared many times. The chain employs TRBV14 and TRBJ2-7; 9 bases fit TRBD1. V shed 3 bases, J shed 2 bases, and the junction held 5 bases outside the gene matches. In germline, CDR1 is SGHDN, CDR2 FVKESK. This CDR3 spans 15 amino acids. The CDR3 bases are TGTGCCAGCAGCCAGCAACAGGGGGCAACCTACGAGCAGTACTTC. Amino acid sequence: CASSQQQGATYEQYF.

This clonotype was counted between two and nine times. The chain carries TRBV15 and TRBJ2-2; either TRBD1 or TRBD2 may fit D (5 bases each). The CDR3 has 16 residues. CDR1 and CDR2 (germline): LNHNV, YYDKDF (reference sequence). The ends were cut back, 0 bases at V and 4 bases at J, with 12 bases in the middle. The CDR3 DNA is TGTGCCACCAGCAGAGATGAGGGGAGTATCACCGGGGAGCTGTTTTTT. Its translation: CATSRDEGSITGELFF.